The next 29 T cell receptor beta chains were all read from a single sample in a study of blood T cell repertoires in COVID-19. Here immunoSEQ multiplex PCR was the method, and the copy in TCRdb shows in-frame clones only, minus some. Of around 480,000 clones in the sample, about nine tenths were seen once. Source material: PBMCs or T cells enriched from blood (not recorded which). These receptors were taken from a woman aged 18-30 years who had recovered from COVID-19.

The chain combines TRBV6-5 with TRBJ1-6; 7 positions match TRBD1. V lost 6 bases and J lost 4; bases outside the gene matches: 3. Germline assignment: CDR1 MNHEY and CDR2 SVGAGI. The CDR3 is 14 residues long. The CDR3 region has the DNA TGTGCCAGCAGCGACAGGGCTTATAATTCACCCCTCCACTTT. It translates to CASSDRAYNSPLHF.

The chain combines TRBV6-4 with TRBJ2-3; D is unresolved. CDR1 is MRHNA, CDR2 SNTAGT, per germline. The CDR3 is 13 residues long. V was shortened by 4 bases and J by 2 bases, with 7 bases between the two germline ends. CDR3 nucleotides: TGTGCCAGCAGTGTCGACTTCACAGATACGCAGTATTTT. As protein: CASSVDFTDTQYF.

The rearrangement joins TRBV4-1 to TRBJ2-3; TRBD1 matches 8 bases. The CDR3 extends over 17 amino acids. V lost 0 bases to trimming and J lost 2 bases; unmatched junction nucleotides: 7. Germline CDR1 reads MGHRA; CDR2 reads YSYEKL. This CDR3 is CASSQDRRTGYTDTQYF. In nucleotides, the CDR3 is TGCGCCAGCAGCCAAGATCGAAGGACAGGGTACACAGATACGCAGTATTTT.

This clone was detected once. The rearrangement joins TRBV5-4 to TRBJ1-6, with D tentatively TRBD1 (5 bases). V was shortened by 1 base and J by 0 bases, with 14 bases between the two germline ends. The CDR3 is 18 amino acids. Germline V CDR1 and CDR2: SGHNT, YYREEE (reference sequence). The CDR3 nucleotides read TGTGCCAGCAGCTTGAACGGCAGGGCCAACTCCTATAATTCACCCCTCCACTTT. As protein: CASSLNGRANSYNSPLHF. The whole variable domain, filled in from reference TRBV5-4 and TRBJ1-6, reads ETGVTQSPTHLIKTRGQQVTLRCSSQSGHNTVSWYQQALGQGPQFIFQYYREEENGRGNFPPRFSGLQFPNYSSELNVNALELDDSALYLCASSLNGRANSYNSPLHFGNGTRLTVT.

The chain employs TRBV19 and TRBJ1-1; no clear D gene. Germline V gene sequence: CDR1 LNHDA, CDR2 SQIVND (reference sequence). V lost 3 bases and J lost 0, with 14 bases in between. CDR3 length: 16 residues. CDR3 sequence reads: CASSISFGQVNTEAFF. DNA of the CDR3: TGTGCCAGTAGTATTTCCTTCGGTCAGGTGAACACTGAAGCTTTCTTT.

The CDR3 DNA sequence: TGTGCCAGCAGCCGGAGCCAATACAATGAGCAGTTCTTC. Translation: CASSRSQYNEQFF. The chain carries TRBV3-1 (or the pseudogene TRBV3-2) and TRBJ2-1, with D hard to call. Trimming removed 4 bases from V and 4 bases from J, with 8 bases in between. CDR1 and CDR2 (germline): LGHDT, YNNKEL (reference sequence). The CDR3 is made up of 13 amino acids.

The genes are TRBV28 and TRBJ2-2; D perhaps matches TRBD2 (6 bases). CDR3 size: 15 residues. Germline V gene sequence: CDR1 MDHEN, CDR2 SYDVKM. V was cut by 5 bases and J by 6 bases, with 16 bases left in between. The CDR3 spells CASSPLGGVAGELFF. As DNA, the CDR3 is TGTGCCAGCAGTCCCCTAGGCGGGGTGGCCGGGGAGCTGTTTTTT. The full variable domain, completed using reference TRBV28 and TRBJ2-2, is DVKVTQSSRYLVKRTGEKVFLECVQDMDHENMFWYRQDPGLGLRLIYFSYDVKMKEKGDIPEGYSVSREKKERFSLILESASTNQTSMYLCASSPLGGVAGELFFGEGSRLTVL.

The CDR3 protein is CASSADRDHYGYTF. The CDR3 nucleotides are TGCGCCAGCAGCGCGGACAGGGACCACTATGGCTACACCTTC. The V and J genes are TRBV5-1 and TRBJ1-2; 8 nucleotides agree with TRBD1. V lost 4 bases, J lost 3 bases, and 5 bases stayed unmatched. This CDR3 has 14 residues. Per germline, CDR1 SGHRS and CDR2 YFSETQ.

J is TRBJ1-1 and V is TRBV28; no definite D call. Per the germline V gene, CDR1 is MDHEN and CDR2 is SYDVKM. Trimming took 3 bases from V and 2 from J, leaving 7 bases between them. This CDR3 has 13 amino acids. Here the CDR3 DNA reads TGTGCCAGCAGTTTTAGAGGAAACACTGAAGCTTTCTTT. Residues: CASSFRGNTEAFF.

This clone was observed once. The V and J genes are TRBV5-1 and TRBJ1-1; no definite D call. Germline lookup yields CDR1 SGHRS and CDR2 YFSETQ. Trimming pared 0 bases from V and 1 base from J, leaving 7 bases between. The CDR3 runs to 14 residues. Written as DNA, the CDR3 is TGCGCCAGCAGCTTGGACTACACGAACACTGAAGCTTTCTTT. Its protein product is CASSLDYTNTEAFF. Complete variable domain (other parts from reference TRBV5-1 and TRBJ1-1): KAGVTQTPRYLIKTRGQQVTLSCSPISGHRSVSWYQQTPGQGLQFLFEYFSETQRNKGNFPGRFSGRQFSNSRSEMNVSTLELGDSALYLCASSLDYTNTEAFFGQGTRLTVV.

The chain is built from TRBV3-1 (or the pseudogene TRBV3-2) and TRBJ2-3; 10 nucleotides agree with TRBD2. CDR1 and CDR2 from the germline V gene are LGHDT and YNNKEL (reference sequence). J gave up 5 bases and V 8 bases, and 4 bases lay outside the gene matches. The CDR3 loop spans 13 amino acids. In DNA, the CDR3 is TGTGCCAGCTCGGCTAGCGGGGGAGATACGCAGTATTTT. This codes for CASSASGGDTQYF.

V gene TRBV29-1 combines with J gene TRBJ2-5, with 8 bases aligning to TRBD2. Per germline, CDR1 SQVTM and CDR2 ANQGSEA. This CDR3 spans 14 amino acids. The V segment lost 0 bases and the J segment 1 base; nucleotides outside the gene matches: 1. The DNA for the CDR3 is TGCAGCGTTGAAGAACGGGGGGGCCAAGAGACCCAGTACTTC. It is translated as CSVEERGGQETQYF.

This clone was found a few times. The chain has TRBV7-9 and TRBJ1-1; D uncertain. With 5 bases removed from V and 8 bases from J, the gap between germline ends came to 9 bases. CDR3 length: 11 amino acids. Looked up from germline, CDR1 is SEHNR and CDR2 is FQNEAQ (reference sequence). The CDR3 coding sequence is TGTGCCAGCAGCACCACAGAGGAAGCTTTCTTT. It is translated as CASSTTEEAFF.

The chain joins TRBV7-8 to TRBJ2-5; 12 nucleotides match TRBD1. V lost 5 bases to trimming and J lost 5 bases; unmatched junction nucleotides: 3. Germline V gene sequence: CDR1 SGHVS, CDR2 FQNEAQ. The CDR3 is 14 amino acids. In nucleotides, the CDR3 is TGTGCCAGCAGCCCTGGGACAGGGGGCGAGACCCAGTACTTC. Translation: CASSPGTGGETQYF.

The chain uses TRBV6-6 and TRBJ1-1, with D uncertain. The V gene lost 6 bases and the J gene lost 12 bases, with 17 bases spanning the gap. The CDR3 length is 12 residues. Germline values: CDR1 MNHNY, CDR2 SVGAGI (reference sequence). The chain's CDR3 is CASRNTQRRTFF. CDR3 DNA sequence: TGTGCCAGCAGGAATACTCAGCGGCGAACTTTCTTT.

The chain has TRBV1 and TRBJ1-1. TRBV1 is shown as a pseudogene. CDR3 size: 14 residues. This chain's CDR3 is CTSSRGPGWTEAFF. The CDR3, as DNA: TGCACCAGCAGCCGCGGGCCGGGGTGGACTGAAGCTTTCTTT.

The chain uses TRBV10-3 and TRBJ2-5; tentative D call: TRBD1 (7 bases). CDR3 size: 14 residues. Germline values: CDR1 ENHRY, CDR2 SYGVKD. V was cut by 11 bases and J by 4 bases, with 20 bases left in between. CDR3 sequence reads: CAAGGRGAGETQYF. The CDR3 bases are TGTGCCGCAGGGGGGAGAGGGGCCGGAGAGACCCAGTACTTC.

V gene TRBV18 combines with J gene TRBJ2-7, with 8 bases fitting TRBD2. CDR3 size: 16 residues. The V and J ends lost 3 bases and 2 bases, in that order; junction bases with no gene match: 9. Per germline, CDR1 KGHSH and CDR2 LQKENI. The CDR3 is CASSPPAGGTTYEQYF. The CDR3, as DNA: TGTGCCAGCTCACCCCCCGCGGGGGGAACTACCTACGAGCAGTACTTC.

V is TRBV11-2 and J is TRBJ2-1, with 14 bases fitting TRBD2. The CDR3 extends over 15 amino acids. J lost 7 bases, V lost 4 bases, and 3 bases had no gene match. CDR1 and CDR2 from the germline V gene are SGHAT and FQNNGV. In nucleotides, the CDR3 is TGTGCCAGCAGCTCCAGGACTAGCGGGGGGAATGAGCAGTTCTTC. Encoded protein: CASSSRTSGGNEQFF.

This chain joins TRBV12-5 and TRBJ2-7; 9 bases are a match to TRBD2. Germline V gene data show CDR1 as LGHNT and CDR2 as FRNRAP. V gave up 1 base and J gave up 2 bases; unmatched junction bases: 0. The CDR3 sequence is 14 residues long. The CDR3 sequence is CASGLGTSAYEQYF. In nucleotides, the CDR3 is TGTGCTAGTGGTTTGGGGACTAGCGCCTACGAGCAGTACTTC. Together with reference TRBV12-5 and TRBJ2-7, the CDR3 gives the full variable domain: DARVTQTPRHKVTEMGQEVTMRCQPILGHNTVFWYRQTMMQGLELLAYFRNRAPLDDSGMPKDRFSAEMPDATLATLKIQPSEPRDSAVYFCASGLGTSAYEQYFGPGTRLTVT.

The chain recombines TRBV28 with TRBJ1-2; D gene ambiguous. This CDR3 has 14 residues. Germline loops: CDR1 MDHEN, CDR2 SYDVKM. V shed 5 bases and J shed 4 bases, with 14 bases lying between them. The CDR3 is CASSGELGGYGYTF. Written as DNA, the CDR3 is TGTGCCAGCAGTGGAGAATTGGGTGGCTATGGCTACACCTTC.

The chain joins TRBV10-3 to TRBJ2-5, with D unclear. Germline V CDR1 and CDR2: ENHRY, SYGVKD. V was trimmed by 6 bases and J by 5 bases, leaving 13 bases between them. The CDR3 consists of 13 residues. In nucleotides, the CDR3 is TGTGCCATCAGCCCGGTCAACGGGGAGACCCAGTACTTC. It translates to CAISPVNGETQYF.

V gene TRBV7-9 combines with J gene TRBJ2-5, with TRBD2 matching 7 bases. V gave up 3 bases and J gave up 5 bases; unmatched junction bases: 9. Germline-derived CDR1 and CDR2 are SEHNR and FQNEAQ (reference sequence). The CDR3 is 15 amino acids. This CDR3 reads CASSFILAEGETQYF. The CDR3 DNA reads TGTGCCAGCAGCTTCATTCTAGCGGAGGGGGAGACCCAGTACTTC. The variable domain in full, completed from reference TRBV7-9 and TRBJ2-5, reads DTGVSQNPRHKITKRGQNVTFRCDPISEHNRLYWYRQTLGQGPEFLTYFQNEAQLEKSRLLSDRFSAERPKGSFSTLEIQRTEQGDSAMYLCASSFILAEGETQYFGPGTRLLVL.

V usage is TRBV4-1 and J usage is TRBJ2-3; D is perhaps TRBD2 (6 bases). CDR1 and CDR2 from the germline V gene are MGHRA and YSYEKL. Trimming pared 1 base from V and 1 base from J, leaving 24 bases between. This CDR3 is 20 amino acids long. The CDR3 reads CASSQGLGGAEERGTDTQYF. For the CDR3, the DNA is TGCGCCAGCAGCCAAGGGTTGGGCGGGGCCGAGGAACGGGGCACAGATACGCAGTATTTT.

The chain uses TRBV30 and TRBJ2-3; tentatively, D is TRBD2 (5 bases). The germline CDR1 and CDR2 sequences are GTSNPN and SVGIG (reference sequence). V was pared by 2 bases and J by 6 bases, with 18 bases between. The CDR3 is made up of 15 amino acids. The CDR3 coding sequence is TGTGCCTGGAGTACGTGGCTAGCTAGGTCCGATACGCAGTATTTT. Protein: CAWSTWLARSDTQYF.

This rearrangement joins TRBV19 to TRBJ1-1, with 9 nucleotides matching TRBD1. J lost 1 base, V lost 3 bases, and 3 bases had no gene match. The CDR3 extends over 15 amino acids. Germline CDR1 and CDR2: LNHDA and SQIVND (reference sequence). The CDR3 region is CASSMRTGANTEAFF. The CDR3 DNA is TGTGCCAGTAGTATGCGGACAGGGGCGAACACTGAAGCTTTCTTT.

The V and J genes are TRBV30 and TRBJ1-2; 7 nucleotides agree with TRBD1. The CDR3 covers 14 residues. J lost 6 bases, V lost 4 bases, and 11 bases had no gene match. The germline V gene has CDR1 GTSNPN and CDR2 SVGIG (reference sequence). The CDR3 DNA reads TGTGCCTGGATGAACAGGGACAGTTCCCATGGCTACACCTTC. This gives the protein CAWMNRDSSHGYTF.

On this clone: The sample holds other DNA sequences that translate to the same CDR3. This sequence joins TRBV3-1 (or the pseudogene TRBV3-2) and TRBJ1-1, with TRBD1 matching over 8 bases. This CDR3 spans 13 amino acids. The V and J ends lost 4 bases and 8 bases, in that order; junction bases with no gene match: 6. Germline lookup yields CDR1 LGHDT and CDR2 YNNKEL (reference sequence). For the CDR3, the DNA is TGTGCCAGCAGCCCGACAGGGGAGGCCGAAGCTTTCTTT. As protein: CASSPTGEAEAFF.

The V gene is TRBV19, the J gene TRBJ2-5; 9 bases line up with TRBD1. CDR1 and CDR2 from the germline V gene are LNHDA and SQIVND (reference sequence). Losses at the gene ends were 1 base for V and 5 bases for J; bases not matched to a gene: 2. There are 14 residues in the CDR3. The CDR3 here is CASSIGTGEETQYF. The CDR3 DNA reads as TGTGCCAGTAGTATAGGGACAGGGGAGGAGACCCAGTACTTC.